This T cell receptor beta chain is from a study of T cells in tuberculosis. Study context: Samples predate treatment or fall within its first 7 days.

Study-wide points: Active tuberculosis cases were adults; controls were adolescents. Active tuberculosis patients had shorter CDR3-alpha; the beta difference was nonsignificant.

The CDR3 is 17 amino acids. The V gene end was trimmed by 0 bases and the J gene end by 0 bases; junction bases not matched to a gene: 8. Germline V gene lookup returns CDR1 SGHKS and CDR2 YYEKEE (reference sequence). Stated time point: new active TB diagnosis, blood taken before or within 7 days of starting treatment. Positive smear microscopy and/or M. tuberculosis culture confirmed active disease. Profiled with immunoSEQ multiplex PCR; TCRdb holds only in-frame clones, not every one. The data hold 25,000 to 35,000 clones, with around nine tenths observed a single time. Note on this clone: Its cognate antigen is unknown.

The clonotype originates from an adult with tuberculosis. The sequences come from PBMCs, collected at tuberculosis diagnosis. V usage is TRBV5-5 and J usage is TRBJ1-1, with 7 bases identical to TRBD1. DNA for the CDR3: TGTGCCAGCAGCTTGGCACTTAGGAGGGGGCTGAACACTGAAGCTTTCTTT. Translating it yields CASSLALRRGLNTEAFF.